Described below is a single T cell receptor (beta chain) sequence and its context. The repertoire was sequenced with immunoSEQ multiplex PCR; TCRdb's copy has only in-frame clones and lacks some. The sample contains hundreds of thousands of clones, around 86% of which appear only once. With V trimmed by 5 bases and J by 3 bases, 6 bases remained unmatched. CDR1 is SGHTA, CDR2 FQGTGA, per germline. This CDR3 comprises 14 residues. This sample is drawn from a study of Ad26.COV2.S vaccination and SARS-CoV-2 variants. Treatment noted: around 19 received Ad26.COV2.S at low or high dose, single or two shots; 5 received placebo; per-sample allocation not given. Samples came from day 63 after the first vaccine or placebo injection.

The TCR comes from a person aged 18 to 65 who received the Ad26.COV2.S COVID-19 vaccine or a placebo. Sequences were derived from peripheral blood, sampled in a trial of Ad26.COV2.S vaccine versus placebo. This chain uses TRBV7-3 with TRBJ2-5, with 7 bases fitting TRBD2. CDR3 residues: CASSMGREEETQYF. CDR3 coding DNA: TGTGCCAGCAGCATGGGGAGGGAGGAAGAGACCCAGTACTTC.